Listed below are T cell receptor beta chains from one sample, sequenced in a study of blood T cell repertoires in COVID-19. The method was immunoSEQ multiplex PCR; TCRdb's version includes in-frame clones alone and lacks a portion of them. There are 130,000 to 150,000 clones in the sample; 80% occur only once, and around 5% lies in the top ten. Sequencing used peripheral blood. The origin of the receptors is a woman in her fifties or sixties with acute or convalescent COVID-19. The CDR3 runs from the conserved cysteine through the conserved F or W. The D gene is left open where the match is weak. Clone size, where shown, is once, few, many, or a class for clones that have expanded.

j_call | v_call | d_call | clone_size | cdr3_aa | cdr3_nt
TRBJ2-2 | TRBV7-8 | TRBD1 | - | CASSPDRGSHTGELFF | TGTGCCAGCAGCCCGGACAGGGGATCCCACACCGGGGAGCTGTTTTTT
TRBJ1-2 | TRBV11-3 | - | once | CASSLVAGNGYTF | TGTGCCAGCAGCTTAGTTGCGGGAAATGGCTACACCTTC
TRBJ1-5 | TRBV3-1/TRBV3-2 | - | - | CASSPAGDSNQPQHF | TGTGCCAGCAGCCCCGCCGGGGATAGCAATCAGCCCCAGCATTTT
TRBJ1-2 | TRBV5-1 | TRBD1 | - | CASRPTGADYGYTF | TGCGCCAGCAGACCTACAGGGGCGGACTATGGCTACACCTTC
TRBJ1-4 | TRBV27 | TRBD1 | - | CASSPDRGTALYEKLFF | TGTGCCAGCAGCCCCGACAGGGGCACAGCGTTGTATGAAAAACTGTTTTTT
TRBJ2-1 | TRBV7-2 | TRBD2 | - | CASSLGLLAGGDNEQFF | TGTGCCAGCAGCTTAGGGCTACTAGCGGGGGGGGACAATGAGCAGTTCTTC
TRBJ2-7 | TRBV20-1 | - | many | CSARLAGEQYF | TGCAGTGCCCGTCTCGCGGGAGAGCAGTACTTC
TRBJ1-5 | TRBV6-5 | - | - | CASSSGLRGQPQHF | TGTGCCAGCAGTTCGGGACTCCGCGGGCAGCCCCAGCATTTT
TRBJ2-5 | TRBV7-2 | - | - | CASSLGLQETQYF | TGTGCCAGCAGCTTAGGGCTCCAAGAGACCCAGTACTTC
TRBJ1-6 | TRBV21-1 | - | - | CASSIGTVLGSPLHF | TGTGCCAGCAGCATAGGGACAGTCCTAGGTTCACCCCTCCACTTT
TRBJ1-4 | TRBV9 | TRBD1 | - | CASSVEGATNEKLFF | TGTGCCAGCAGCGTAGAGGGGGCGACTAATGAAAAACTGTTTTTT
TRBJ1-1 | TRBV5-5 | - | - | CASSLVSGRAFF | TGTGCCAGCAGCTTGGTTTCTGGGAGGGCTTTCTTT
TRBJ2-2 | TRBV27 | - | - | CASMAGVGAGELFF | TGTGCCAGCATGGCCGGGGTTGGGGCCGGGGAGCTGTTTTTT
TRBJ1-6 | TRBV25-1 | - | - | CASRRGNSPLHF | TGTGCCAGCAGGAGAGGGAATTCACCCCTCCACTTT
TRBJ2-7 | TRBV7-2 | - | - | CASSWSGYEQYF | TGTGCCAGCAGCTGGAGCGGCTACGAGCAGTACTTC
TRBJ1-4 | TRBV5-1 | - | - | CASSLVRGATNEKLFF | TGCGCCAGCAGCTTGGTCAGGGGTGCAACTAATGAAAAACTGTTTTTT
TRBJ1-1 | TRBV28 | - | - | CASSRQVGTEAFF | TGTGCCAGCAGCAGACAGGTGGGCACTGAAGCTTTCTTT
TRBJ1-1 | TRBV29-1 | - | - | CSVEGAGDHTEAFF | TGCAGCGTTGAGGGGGCGGGCGATCACACTGAAGCTTTCTTT
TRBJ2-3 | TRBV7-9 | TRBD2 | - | CASHGGASVPDTQYF | TGTGCCAGCCACGGGGGGGCCAGTGTCCCAGATACGCAGTATTTT
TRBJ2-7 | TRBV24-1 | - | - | CATENSNYEQYF | TGTGCCACCGAAAATTCTAACTACGAGCAGTACTTC
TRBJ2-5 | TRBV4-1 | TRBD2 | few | CASSQESLAGGMQETQYF | TGCGCCAGCAGCCAAGAGTCACTAGCGGGGGGGATGCAAGAGACCCAGTACTTC
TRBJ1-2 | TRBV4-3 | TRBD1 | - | CASSQAPGQVYGYTF | TGCGCCAGCAGCCAGGCACCGGGACAGGTCTATGGCTACACCTTC
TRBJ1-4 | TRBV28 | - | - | CASSSVSGYNEKLFF | TGTGCCAGCAGTTCTGTATCAGGGTATAATGAAAAACTGTTTTTT
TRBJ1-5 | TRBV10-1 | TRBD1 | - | CANWTGADRPQHF | TGCGCCAATTGGACAGGGGCGGATCGGCCCCAGCATTTT
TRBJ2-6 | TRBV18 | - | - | CASSTESSGANVLTF | TGTGCCAGCTCAACAGAGAGCTCTGGGGCCAACGTCCTGACTTTC
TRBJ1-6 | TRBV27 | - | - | CASTGAAAGGHSPLHF | TGTGCCAGCACTGGAGCAGCGGCAGGAGGGCATTCACCCCTCCACTTT